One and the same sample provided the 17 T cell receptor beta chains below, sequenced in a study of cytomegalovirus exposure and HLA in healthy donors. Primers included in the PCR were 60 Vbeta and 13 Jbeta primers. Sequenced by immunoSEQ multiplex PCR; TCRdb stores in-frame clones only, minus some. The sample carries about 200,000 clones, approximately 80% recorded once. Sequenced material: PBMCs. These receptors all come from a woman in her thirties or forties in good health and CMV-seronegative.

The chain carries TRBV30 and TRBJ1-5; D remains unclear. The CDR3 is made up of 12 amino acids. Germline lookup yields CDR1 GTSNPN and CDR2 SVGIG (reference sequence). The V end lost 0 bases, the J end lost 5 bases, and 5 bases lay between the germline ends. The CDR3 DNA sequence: TGTGCCTGGAGTGTATCCGATCAGCCCCAGCATTTT. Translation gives CAWSVSDQPQHF. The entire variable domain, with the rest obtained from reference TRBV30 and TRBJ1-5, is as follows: SQTIHQWPATLVQPVGSPLSLECTVEGTSNPNLYWYRQAAGRGLQLLFYSVGIGQISSEVPQNLSASRPQDRQFILSSKKLLLSDSGFYLCAWSVSDQPQHFGDGTRLSIL.

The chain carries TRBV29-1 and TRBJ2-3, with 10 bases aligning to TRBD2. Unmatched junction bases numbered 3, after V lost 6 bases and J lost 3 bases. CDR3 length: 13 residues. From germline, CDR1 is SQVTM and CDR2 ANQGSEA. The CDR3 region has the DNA TGCAGCGTAGGGACTAGCGCGACAGATACGCAGTATTTT. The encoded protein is CSVGTSATDTQYF.

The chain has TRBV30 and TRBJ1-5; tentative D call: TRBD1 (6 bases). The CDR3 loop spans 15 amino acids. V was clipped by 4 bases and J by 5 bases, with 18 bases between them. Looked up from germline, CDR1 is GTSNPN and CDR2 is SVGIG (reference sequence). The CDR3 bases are TGTGCCTGGAAAGTAGCGCAGGGGATAGATCAGCCCCAGCATTTT. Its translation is CAWKVAQGIDQPQHF. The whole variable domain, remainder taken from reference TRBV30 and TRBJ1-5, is SQTIHQWPATLVQPVGSPLSLECTVEGTSNPNLYWYRQAAGRGLQLLFYSVGIGQISSEVPQNLSASRPQDRQFILSSKKLLLSDSGFYLCAWKVAQGIDQPQHFGDGTRLSIL.

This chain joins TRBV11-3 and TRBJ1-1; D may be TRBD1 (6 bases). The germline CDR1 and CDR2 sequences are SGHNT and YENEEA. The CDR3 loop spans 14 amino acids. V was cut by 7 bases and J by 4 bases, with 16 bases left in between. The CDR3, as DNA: TGTGCCAGCACCAAACTACAGGGTTTCACTGAAGCTTTCTTT. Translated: CASTKLQGFTEAFF.

The CDR3 DNA sequence: TGTGCCAGCAGCTTGGGGGCCAAGAACACTGAAGCTTTCTTT. Amino acids: CASSLGAKNTEAFF. The chain combines TRBV5-5 with TRBJ1-1; D remains unclear. The CDR3 is made up of 14 amino acids. CDR1 is SGHKS and CDR2 is YYEKEE in the germline V gene (reference sequence). V lost 0 bases and J lost 1, with 7 bases in between.

The CDR3 sequence: CASSLGQSQETQYF. CDR3 in DNA: TGCGCCAGCAGCTTGGGACAGAGCCAAGAGACCCAGTACTTC. The V call is TRBV5-1, the J call TRBJ2-5, with a possible D match to TRBD1 (5 bases). The germline gives CDR1 SGHRS, CDR2 YFSETQ. The CDR3 contains 14 residues. With 0 bases removed from V and 1 base from J, the gap between germline ends came to 7 bases. The whole variable domain, filled in from reference TRBV5-1 and TRBJ2-5, reads KAGVTQTPRYLIKTRGQQVTLSCSPISGHRSVSWYQQTPGQGLQFLFEYFSETQRNKGNFPGRFSGRQFSNSRSEMNVSTLELGDSALYLCASSLGQSQETQYFGPGTRLLVL.

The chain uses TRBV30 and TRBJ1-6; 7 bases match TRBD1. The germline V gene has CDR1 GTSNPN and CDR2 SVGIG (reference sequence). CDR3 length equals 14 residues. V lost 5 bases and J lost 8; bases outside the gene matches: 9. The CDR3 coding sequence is TGTGCCTGGGAGACCGGGACAGTCGATTCACCCCTCCACTTT. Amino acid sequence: CAWETGTVDSPLHF.

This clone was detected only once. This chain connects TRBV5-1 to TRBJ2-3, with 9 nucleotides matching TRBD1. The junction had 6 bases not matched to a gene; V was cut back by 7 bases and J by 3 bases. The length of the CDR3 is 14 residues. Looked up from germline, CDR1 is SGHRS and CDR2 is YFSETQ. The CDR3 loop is CASAIGQGTDTQYF. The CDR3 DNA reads TGCGCCAGCGCTATAGGACAGGGGACAGATACGCAGTATTTT.

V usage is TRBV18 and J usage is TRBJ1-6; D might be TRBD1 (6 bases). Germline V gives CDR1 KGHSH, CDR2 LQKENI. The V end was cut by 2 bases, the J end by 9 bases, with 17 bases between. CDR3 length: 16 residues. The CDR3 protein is CASSPIGDNGGSPLHF. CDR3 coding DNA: TGTGCCAGCTCACCAATTGGGGACAACGGTGGTTCACCCCTCCACTTT.

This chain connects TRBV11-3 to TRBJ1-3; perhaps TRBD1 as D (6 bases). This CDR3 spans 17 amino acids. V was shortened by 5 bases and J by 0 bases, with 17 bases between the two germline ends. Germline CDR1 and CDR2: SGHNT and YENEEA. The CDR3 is CASSMYRDLYSGNTIYF. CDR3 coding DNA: TGTGCCAGCAGCATGTACAGGGACCTCTACTCTGGAAACACCATATATTTT. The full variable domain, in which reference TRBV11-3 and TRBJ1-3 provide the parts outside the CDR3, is EAGVVQSPRYKIIEKKQPVAFWCNPISGHNTLYWYLQNLGQGPELLIRYENEEAVDDSQLPKDRFSAERLKGVDSTLKIQPAELGDSAVYLCASSMYRDLYSGNTIYFGEGSWLTVV.

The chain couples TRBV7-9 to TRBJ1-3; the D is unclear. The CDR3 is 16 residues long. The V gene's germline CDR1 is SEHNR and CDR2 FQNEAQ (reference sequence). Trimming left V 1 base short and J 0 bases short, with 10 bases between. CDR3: CASSLEWESSGNTIYF. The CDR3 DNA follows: TGTGCCAGCAGCTTAGAGTGGGAGAGCTCTGGAAACACCATATATTTT.

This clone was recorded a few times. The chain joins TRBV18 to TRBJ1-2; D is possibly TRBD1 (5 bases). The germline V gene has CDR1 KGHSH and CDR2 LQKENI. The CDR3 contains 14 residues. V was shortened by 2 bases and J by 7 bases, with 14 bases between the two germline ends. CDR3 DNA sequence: TGTGCCAGCTCACCATCGGAGGGGATTGGTGGCTACACCTTC. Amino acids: CASSPSEGIGGYTF.

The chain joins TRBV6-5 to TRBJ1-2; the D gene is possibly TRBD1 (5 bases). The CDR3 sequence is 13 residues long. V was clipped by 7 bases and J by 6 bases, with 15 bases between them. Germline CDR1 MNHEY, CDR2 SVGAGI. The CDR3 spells CASTPGGSNGYTF. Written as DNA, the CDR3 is TGTGCCAGCACCCCGGGGGGGTCGAATGGCTACACCTTC.

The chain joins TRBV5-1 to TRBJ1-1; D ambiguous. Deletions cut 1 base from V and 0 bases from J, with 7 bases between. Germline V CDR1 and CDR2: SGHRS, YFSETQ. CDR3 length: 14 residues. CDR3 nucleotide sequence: TGCGCCAGCAGCTTGAAGAGCATGAACACTGAAGCTTTCTTT. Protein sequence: CASSLKSMNTEAFF.

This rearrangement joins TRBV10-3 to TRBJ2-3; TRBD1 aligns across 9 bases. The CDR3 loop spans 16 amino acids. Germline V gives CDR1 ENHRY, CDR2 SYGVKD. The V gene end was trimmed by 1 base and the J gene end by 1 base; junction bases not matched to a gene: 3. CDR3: CAISELQGAGTDTQYF. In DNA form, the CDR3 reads TGTGCCATCAGTGAGTTACAGGGGGCTGGCACAGATACGCAGTATTTT.

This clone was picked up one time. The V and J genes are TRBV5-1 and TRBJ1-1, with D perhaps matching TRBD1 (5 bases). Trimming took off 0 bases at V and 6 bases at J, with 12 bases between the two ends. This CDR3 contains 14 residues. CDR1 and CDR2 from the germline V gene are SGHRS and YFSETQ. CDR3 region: CASSLEQAYAEAFF. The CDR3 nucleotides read TGCGCCAGCAGCTTGGAACAGGCTTACGCTGAAGCTTTCTTT.

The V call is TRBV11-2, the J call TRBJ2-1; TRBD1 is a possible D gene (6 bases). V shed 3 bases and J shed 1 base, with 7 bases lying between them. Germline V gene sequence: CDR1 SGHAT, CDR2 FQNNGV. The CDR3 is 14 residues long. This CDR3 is CASSFQGSYNEQFF. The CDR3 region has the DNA TGTGCCAGCAGCTTCCAGGGGTCCTACAATGAGCAGTTCTTC.